The sequence of this T cell receptor (beta chain) was determined in a study of blood T cell repertoires in COVID-19 (dated by TCRdb to about 2020). In terms of the full investigation: The collaborator samples originated in the United States, Italy and Spain and spanned the acute and convalescent phases of COVID-19. The samples were drawn from two sources: the first 160 participants of the ongoing ImmuneRACE study, and 1,000 to 1,500 subjects contributed by 6 global collaborators. The repertoires were released in a freely available public database intended as a resource for research on the immune response to SARS-CoV-2. Subjects who had been exposed to COVID-19, were actively infected with it, or had recovered from it provided the deeply sampled blood TCRbeta repertoires that made up the dataset. The prospective study material was composed of cDNA or gDNA derived from T cells, B-cell-depleted T cells, or PBMCs. Sample metadata almost always included a de-identified subject ID, COVID-19 status, age in years and sex. HLA class I and class II types, where available, came from metadata supplied by the sample provider rather than from assay-based typing.

One collaborating source in Seattle enrolled patients during active infection and followed them longitudinally through the course of disease. Each collaborating institution followed its own protocols to collect whole blood in K2EDTA tubes. Collaborator samples were shipped for TCRbeta analysis as frozen whole blood, isolated PBMCs, or DNA extracted from either sample type. Ends trimmed: V by 7 bases, J by 1 base; bases unmatched to a gene: 5. The germline V gene yields SQVTM for CDR1 and ANQGSEA for CDR2. The CDR3 goes from the cysteine to the phenylalanine over 15 residues. Of all the DNA, just the CDR3 is kept, 45 bases in frame from base 1. Broader findings and caveats from the paper: How much clinical and demographic metadata was included differed by source and by participant, and the metadata was provided uncurated.

Comment on this clone: No antigen is known for it. No base-level quality is on record; no much larger clone is a single base apart.

The immunoSEQ Assay, a bias-controlled multiplex PCR, was used to amplify TCRbeta CDR3 regions from genomic DNA. The authors processed their data as follows. Nucleated cell counts per sample were estimated from amplification of reference gene primers within the assay. To quantify the absolute abundance of each unique TCRbeta CDR3 rearrangement, sequence reads were collapsed and filtered. For each sample, productive Simpson clonality was calculated as the square root of Simpson's diversity index across productive rearrangements. TCRdb limited this immuneACCESS table to in-frame rearrangements with V and J called. A share of clones is missing; checked studies link under half to unresolved V genes, and the rest is unexplained. V, J and clone size are taken as reported in that table, and D and trimming were inferred from the DNA itself. The sample table shows fewer than 700,000 clones, and roughly nine tenths are seen once. Roughly 7.4% of the sample is taken by the ten largest.

Recombination connected TRBV29-1 to TRBJ2-3, with 13 junctional bases fitting TRBD2. This clonotype originated in a woman aged 45-65 years with COVID-19, enrolled during active disease. The sequenced sample was peripheral blood. The CDR3 is CSARTSGGGTDTQYF. The DNA is as follows: TGCAGCGCGAGGACTAGCGGGGGCGGCACAGATACGCAGTATTTT.